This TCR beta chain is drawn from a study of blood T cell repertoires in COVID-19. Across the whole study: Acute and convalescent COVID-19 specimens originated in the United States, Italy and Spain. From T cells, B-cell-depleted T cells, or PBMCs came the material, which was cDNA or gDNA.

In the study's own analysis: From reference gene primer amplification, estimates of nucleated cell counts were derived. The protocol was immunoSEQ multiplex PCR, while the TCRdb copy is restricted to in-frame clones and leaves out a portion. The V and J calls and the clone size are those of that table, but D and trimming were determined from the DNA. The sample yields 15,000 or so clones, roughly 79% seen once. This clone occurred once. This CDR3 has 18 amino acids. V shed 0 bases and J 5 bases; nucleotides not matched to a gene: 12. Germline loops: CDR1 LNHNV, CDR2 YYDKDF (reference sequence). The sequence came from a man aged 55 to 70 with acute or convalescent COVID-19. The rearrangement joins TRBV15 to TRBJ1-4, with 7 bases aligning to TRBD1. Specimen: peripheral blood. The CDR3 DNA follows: TGTGCCACCAGCAGAGATTTGGAAGGGGGCCTCATCAATGAAAAACTGTTTTTT. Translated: CATSRDLEGGLINEKLFF.